The clone carrying this T cell receptor (beta chain) was counted a few times. Trimming pared 4 bases from V and 7 bases from J, leaving 11 bases between. The CDR3 is 13 amino acids. The germline V gene has CDR1 SEHNR and CDR2 FQNEAQ (reference sequence). This sample is drawn from a study of T cells in Graves' hyperthyroidism and ophthalmopathy. Amplified TCR beta CDR3 regions came from RNA transcripts. Carried out on the TCR CDR3, a first-round RT-PCR used the HTBI primer set. Via MiXCR, TCRdb re-called the multiplex PCR reads, giving one row per CDR3 protein. The sample carries around 600,000 distinct CDR3 sequences, 15% to 20% recorded once.

This sequence was found in a woman aged 40 to 50 with Graves' ophthalmopathy. The chain carries TRBV7-9 and TRBJ2-1, with D possibly being TRBD2 (6 bases). The sample consisted of blood. The CDR3 DNA reads as TGTGCCAGCAGCTGGACGGAGGGGAATGAGCAGTTCTTC. It yields the protein CASSWTEGNEQFF.